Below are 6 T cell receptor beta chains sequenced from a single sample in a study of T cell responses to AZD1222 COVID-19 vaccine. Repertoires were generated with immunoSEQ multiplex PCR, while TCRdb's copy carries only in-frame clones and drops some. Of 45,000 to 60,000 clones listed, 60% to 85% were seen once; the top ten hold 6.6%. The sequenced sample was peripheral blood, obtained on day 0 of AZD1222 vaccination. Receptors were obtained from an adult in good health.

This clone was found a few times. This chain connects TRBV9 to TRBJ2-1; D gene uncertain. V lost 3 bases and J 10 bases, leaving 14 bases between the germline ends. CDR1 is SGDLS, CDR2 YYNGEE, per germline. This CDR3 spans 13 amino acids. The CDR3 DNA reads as TGTGCCAGCAGCGGCCCCCCGGGCCTCGAGCAGTTCTTC. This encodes CASSGPPGLEQFF.

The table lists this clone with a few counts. As DNA, the CDR3 is TGCGCCAGCAGCGTAGGACAGGGAGATCAGCCCCAGCATTTT. Amino acid sequence: CASSVGQGDQPQHF. V usage is TRBV5-1 and J usage is TRBJ1-5; 8 bases map to TRBD1. The CDR3 consists of 14 residues. The V gene's germline CDR1 is SGHRS and CDR2 YFSETQ. With 4 bases clipped from V and 5 bases from J, the junction kept 5 bases outside the gene matches.

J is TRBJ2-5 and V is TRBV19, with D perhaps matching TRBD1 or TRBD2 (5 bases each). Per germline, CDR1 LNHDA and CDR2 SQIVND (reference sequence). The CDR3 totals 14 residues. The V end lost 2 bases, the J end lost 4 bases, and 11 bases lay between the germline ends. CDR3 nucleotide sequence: TGTGCCAGTAGTATACGAGGGGCCCCAGAGACCCAGTACTTC. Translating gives CASSIRGAPETQYF.

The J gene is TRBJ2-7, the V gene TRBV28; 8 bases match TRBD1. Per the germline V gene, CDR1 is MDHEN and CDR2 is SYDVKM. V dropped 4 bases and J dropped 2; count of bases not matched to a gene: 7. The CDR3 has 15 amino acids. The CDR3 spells CASSSTGGRPYEQYF. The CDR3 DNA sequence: TGTGCCAGCAGTTCCACAGGGGGGAGACCCTACGAGCAGTACTTC. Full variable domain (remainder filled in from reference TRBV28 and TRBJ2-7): DVKVTQSSRYLVKRTGEKVFLECVQDMDHENMFWYRQDPGLGLRLIYFSYDVKMKEKGDIPEGYSVSREKKERFSLILESASTNQTSMYLCASSSTGGRPYEQYFGPGTRLTVT.

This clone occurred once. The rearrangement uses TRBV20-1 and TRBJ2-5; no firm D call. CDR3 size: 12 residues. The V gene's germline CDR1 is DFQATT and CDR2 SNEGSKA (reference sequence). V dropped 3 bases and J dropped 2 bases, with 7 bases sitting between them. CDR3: CSASSRQETQYF. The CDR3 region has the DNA TGCAGTGCTAGTTCCAGACAAGAGACCCAGTACTTC.

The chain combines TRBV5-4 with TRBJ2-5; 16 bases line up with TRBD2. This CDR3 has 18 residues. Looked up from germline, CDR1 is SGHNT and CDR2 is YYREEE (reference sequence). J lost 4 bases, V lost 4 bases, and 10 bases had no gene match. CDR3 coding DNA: TGTGCCAGCAGCCTTGGGACTAGCGGGGGGGCCTCCCGAGAGACCCAGTACTTC. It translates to CASSLGTSGGASRETQYF.